This T cell receptor (beta chain) stems from a study of blood T cell repertoires in COVID-19. Study details: The origin of the acute and convalescent COVID-19 samples was the United States, Italy and Spain.

Trimming took 4 bases from V and 0 from J, leaving 4 bases between them. The CDR3 is 13 residues long. CDR1 and CDR2 from the germline V gene are KGHSH and LQKENI. TCRdb's table, derived via immunoSEQ multiplex PCR, lists solely in-frame clones and lacks some. Among approximately 150,000 clones listed, 93% were seen once. This chain links TRBV18 with TRBJ2-1; D remains ambiguous. This TCR came from a woman between 55 and 75 years old with COVID-19, enrolled during active disease. Specimen: peripheral blood. The CDR3 region has the DNA TGTGCCAGCTCACGACTCTCCTACAATGAGCAGTTCTTC. Amino acid sequence: CASSRLSYNEQFF.